These T cell receptor beta chains were read from a single sample in a study of blood T cell repertoires in COVID-19. Profiling relied on immunoSEQ multiplex PCR, and the TCRdb table lists in-frame clones only, not all of them. The sample includes about 200,000 clones, 83% of them seen just once. Input material: peripheral blood. All receptors derive from a woman aged 40-49 years with active or convalescent COVID-19. Each CDR3 is given with its conserved first and last residue. D genes are given only for firm matches. Not all rows give a size; the values are once, few, many and, for expanded clones, a class.

v_gene	j_gene	d_gene	abundance	CDR3nt	CDR3aa
TRBV25-1	TRBJ2-1	.	.	TGTGCCAGCAGTGACCTCAAGGGGGTGACCTACAATGAGCAGTTCTTC	CASSDLKGVTYNEQFF
TRBV5-1	TRBJ1-5	TRBD1	few	TGCGCCAGCAGCCTCGGGACAGGGGGGCCCAATCAGCCCCAGCATTTT	CASSLGTGGPNQPQHF
TRBV15	TRBJ1-3	.	.	TGTGCCACCAGCCCGACAGCTAACTCTGGAAACACCATATATTTT	CATSPTANSGNTIYF
TRBV7-6	TRBJ1-3	.	.	TGTGCCAGCAGCTTATCTGCGGGGGCGAGGGGAAACACCATATATTTT	CASSLSAGARGNTIYF
TRBV28	TRBJ1-1	.	once	TGTGCCAGCAGTCGCGGATCTAGTATGAACACTGAAGCTTTCTTT	CASSRGSSMNTEAFF
TRBV4-1	TRBJ1-5	.	.	TGCGCCAGCAGCCAAGATCCCACAGGGTGGGTTCAGCCCCAGCATTTT	CASSQDPTGWVQPQHF
TRBV27	TRBJ2-5	.	once	TGTGCCAGCAGGGCTGAGGGCAGGAGGACCCAGTACTTC	CASRAEGRRTQYF
TRBV19	TRBJ2-2	.	many	TGTGCCAGTAGTACGGGTTACACCGGGGAGCTGTTTTTT	CASSTGYTGELFF
TRBV28	TRBJ1-1	TRBD1	.	TGTGCCAGCAGTTTAGGGACAGTATACACTGAAGCTTTCTTT	CASSLGTVYTEAFF
TRBV7-8	TRBJ2-6	.	.	TGTGCCAGCAGCTTTCAACCGAGAATCCAGGGATCTGGGGCCAACGTCCTGACTTTC	CASSFQPRIQGSGANVLTF
TRBV5-1	TRBJ1-6	.	.	TGCGCCAGCAGCTTTGGACGGGGATATAATTCACCCCTCCACTTT	CASSFGRGYNSPLHF
TRBV6-6	TRBJ1-1	.	once	TGTGCCAGCTGTACAGGGAGCACTGAAGCTTTCTTT	CASCTGSTEAFF
TRBV28	TRBJ2-5	.	.	TGTGCCAGCAGCTCCCTAGCGACGGGAGAGACCCAGTACTTC	CASSSLATGETQYF
TRBV7-9	TRBJ2-3	TRBD2	.	TGTGCCAGCAGCTTATTGATGTCTAGCGGGGTCACAGATACGCAGTATTTT	CASSLLMSSGVTDTQYF
TRBV5-1	TRBJ1-2	TRBD1	.	TGCGCCAGCAGGGGGCCGGGACAGGGCGAAGTCCACTATGGCTACACCTTC	CASRGPGQGEVHYGYTF
TRBV2	TRBJ1-5	TRBD1	.	TGTGCCAGCAGTGATAGGCTGTGGGCCGGGACAGGGGGCCGAAGGAGCAATCAGCCCCAGCATTTT	CASSDRLWAGTGGRRSNQPQHF
TRBV5-8	TRBJ2-2	TRBD2	.	TGTGCCAGCAGCGGGGGACTAGCGGGGGTGTACACCGGGGAGCTGTTTTTT	CASSGGLAGVYTGELFF
TRBV11-3	TRBJ2-7	TRBD1	.	TGTGCCAGCAGACAAGGACAGGGCTCCTACGAGCAGTACTTC	CASRQGQGSYEQYF
TRBV5-5	TRBJ1-1	TRBD1	.	TGTGCCAGCAGCCGCGACGGGACAGGGATCCCCCCTATTGCTGAAGCTTTCTTT	CASSRDGTGIPPIAEAFF
TRBV6-5	TRBJ2-7	TRBD1	.	TGTGCCAGCAGTTACACGAGTCGACAGGGCGAGCAGTACTTC	CASSYTSRQGEQYF
TRBV28	TRBJ1-2	.	.	TGTGCCAGCAGTTTAGGTGCGGCAGGCGGGGGGGGCTACACCTTC	CASSLGAAGGGGYTF
TRBV10-1	TRBJ2-7	TRBD1	once	TGCGCCAGCAGTGAGGGCAGGGGGAACTACGAGCAGTACTTC	CASSEGRGNYEQYF
TRBV6-1	TRBJ1-2	.	.	TGTGCCAGCAGTGAAGGGGGGGTTTTAGCCTATGGCTACACCTTC	CASSEGGVLAYGYTF
TRBV11-2	TRBJ2-7	.	once	TGTGCCAGCAGCTTAGCTGGCGGGACCTCCTACGAGCAGTACTTC	CASSLAGGTSYEQYF
TRBV30	TRBJ1-1	.	few	TGTGCCTGGAGAGGAGGGGTTTCGGGCACTGAAGCTTTCTTT	CAWRGGVSGTEAFF
TRBV28	TRBJ2-3	TRBD1	.	TGTGCCAGCAGTTGGGGGGACAGGGACACAGATACGCAGTATTTT	CASSWGDRDTDTQYF
TRBV5-4	TRBJ2-5	TRBD2	.	TGTGCCAGCAGCCCCCGGGAGGGGGGAGTGGAGACCCAGTACTTC	CASSPREGGVETQYF
TRBV4-1	TRBJ1-5	TRBD1	.	TGCGCCAGCAGCCAAATTACACCCCAGGACAGGGGGCTAGGGTATAGCAATCAGCCCCAGCATTTT	CASSQITPQDRGLGYSNQPQHF
TRBV10-3	TRBJ1-3	TRBD1	once	TGTGCCATCAGTGAGTCCCTAGGCAGGGGGCGATCTGGAAACACCATATATTTT	CAISESLGRGRSGNTIYF
TRBV25-1	TRBJ2-1	TRBD1	.	TGTGCCAGCACCCAAAACCGGGACAGGGGGAACAATGAGCAGTTCTTC	CASTQNRDRGNNEQFF
TRBV18	TRBJ2-5	TRBD1	.	TGTGCCAGCTCACCCCGGGACAGCCAAGAGACCCAGTACTTC	CASSPRDSQETQYF
TRBV18	TRBJ1-6	TRBD1	few	TGTGCCAGCTCGACAGGGGATGGTTCACCCCTCCACTTT	CASSTGDGSPLHF
TRBV5-1	TRBJ2-7	.	.	TGCGCCAGCAGCCCCCGGGGCGGGACCTCCTACGAGCAGTACTTC	CASSPRGGTSYEQYF
TRBV11-2	TRBJ1-5	.	.	TGTGCCAGCAGCATAGACCGCCTACGCCAGCCCCAGCATTTT	CASSIDRLRQPQHF
TRBV6-1	TRBJ1-1	.	.	TGTGCCAGCAGTGAACAGGGGAACACTGAAGCTTTCTTT	CASSEQGNTEAFF
TRBV24-1	TRBJ2-7	TRBD1	.	TGTGCCACCAGTGATTCACCAGGGGGCGAGCAGTACTTC	CATSDSPGGEQYF
TRBV6-5	TRBJ2-1	.	.	TGTGCCAGCAGGAGGGTACTACAGGGTACGAATGAGCAGTTCTTC	CASRRVLQGTNEQFF
TRBV6-2/TRBV6-3	TRBJ2-1	.	.	TGTGCCAGCAGTATCCCCCAGGCTGAGCAGTTCTTC	CASSIPQAEQFF
TRBV9	TRBJ1-3	TRBD1	.	TGTGCCAGCAGCGTTTTACCGGGACAGGGCTCTGGAAACACCATATATTTT	CASSVLPGQGSGNTIYF
TRBV19	TRBJ1-5	.	.	TGTGCCAGTAACCCCCAGGGGATTTTTCAGCCCCAGCATTTT	CASNPQGIFQPQHF
TRBV19	TRBJ1-5	TRBD1	few	TGTGCCAGTAGTCCCGGGACAGGTAATCAGCCCCAGCATTTT	CASSPGTGNQPQHF
TRBV3-1/TRBV3-2	TRBJ2-4	TRBD2	.	TGTGCCAGCAGCCAAGATGGACTAGTTTTAAACATTCAGTACTTC	CASSQDGLVLNIQYF
TRBV4-1	TRBJ2-3	.	.	TGCGCCAGCAGCCAAGATAGTCCCGACTATGGATATACGCAGTATTTT	CASSQDSPDYGYTQYF
TRBV5-1	TRBJ2-5	TRBD2	once	TGCGCCAGCAGCCCCGGGGACTATCCCGGCGAGACCCAGTACTTC	CASSPGDYPGETQYF
TRBV30	TRBJ1-2	.	few	TGTGCCTGGAGTTCTGTCGGCTATGGCTACACCTTC	CAWSSVGYGYTF
TRBV2	TRBJ1-5	.	.	TGTGCCAGCAGTGAACTACGTGCTCAGCCCCAGCATTTT	CASSELRAQPQHF
TRBV7-2	TRBJ1-5	.	.	TGTGCCAGCAGCTTCTATCCCGAAGGGGGTCAGCCCCAGCATTTT	CASSFYPEGGQPQHF
TRBV1	TRBJ2-3	.	once	TGCACCAGCAGCCCCCCCGGAAGGGGCGGGAGGGCCATTGATACGCAGTATTTT	CTSSPPGRGGRAIDTQYF
TRBV27	TRBJ2-7	TRBD1	.	TGTGCCAGCAGTTTCAGGGGGCGGGCCTACGAGCAGTACTTC	CASSFRGRAYEQYF
TRBV28	TRBJ1-1	.	.	TGTGCCAGCAGTTTATCCAGGAACACTGAAGCTTTCTTT	CASSLSRNTEAFF
TRBV9	TRBJ2-2	TRBD1	.	TGTGCCAGCAGCACCCTCCCCACAGGGGCCGGGGAGCTGTTTTTT	CASSTLPTGAGELFF
TRBV5-4	TRBJ2-1	.	.	TGTGCCAGCAAAGCGAAGACTGCTCCTTACAATGAGCAGTTCTTC	CASKAKTAPYNEQFF
TRBV27	TRBJ1-1	TRBD1	.	TGTGCCAGCAGCCGTGACAGGGTAAAAGCTTTCTTT	CASSRDRVKAFF
TRBV19	TRBJ1-1	TRBD1	once	TGTGCCAGTAGTATAGGCAGGGGGCACGGAGGGGCTTTCTTT	CASSIGRGHGGAFF
TRBV10-3	TRBJ2-3	TRBD2	.	TGTGCCATCAGCCCGGGACTAGCGGGAGACCCCAGGGGCACAGATACGCAGTATTTT	CAISPGLAGDPRGTDTQYF